The subject of this entry is one TCR beta chain. This record comes from a study of T cell clones after liver transplantation. Here immunoSEQ multiplex PCR was the method, and the copy in TCRdb shows in-frame clones only, minus some. The sample carries tens of thousands of clones, about 94% recorded once. With 4 bases clipped from V and 5 bases from J, the junction kept 14 bases outside the gene matches. Germline lookup yields CDR1 SGHVS and CDR2 FQNEAQ. The CDR3 covers 18 residues. The TCR originated in a human patient who received a liver transplant. Some T cells may be graft donor cells. The sample here was CD8+ T cells from blood, taken roughly 25 months after liver transplant. The chain employs TRBV7-8 and TRBJ2-2; 9 nucleotides line up with TRBD2. CDR3 coding DNA: TGTGCCAGCAGCTCTCACCCGGCAGCGGGAGGAAGGACCGGGGAGCTGTTTTTT. It yields the protein CASSSHPAAGGRTGELFF.